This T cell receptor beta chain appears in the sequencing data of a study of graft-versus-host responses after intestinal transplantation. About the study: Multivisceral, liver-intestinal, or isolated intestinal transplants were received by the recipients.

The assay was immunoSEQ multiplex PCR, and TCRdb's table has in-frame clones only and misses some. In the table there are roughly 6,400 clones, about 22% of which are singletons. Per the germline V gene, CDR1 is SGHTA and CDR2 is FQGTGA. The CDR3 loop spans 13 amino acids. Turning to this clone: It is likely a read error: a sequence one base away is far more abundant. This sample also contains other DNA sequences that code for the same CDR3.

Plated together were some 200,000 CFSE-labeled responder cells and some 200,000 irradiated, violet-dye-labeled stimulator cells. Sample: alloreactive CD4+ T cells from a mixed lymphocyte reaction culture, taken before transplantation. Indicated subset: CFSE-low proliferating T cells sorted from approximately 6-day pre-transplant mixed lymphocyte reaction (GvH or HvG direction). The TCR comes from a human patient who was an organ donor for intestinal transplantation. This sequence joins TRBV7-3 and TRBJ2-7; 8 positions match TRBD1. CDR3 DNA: TGCGCCAGCAGCCTACGGACAGGGAACGAGCAGTACTTC. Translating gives CASSLRTGNEQYF.